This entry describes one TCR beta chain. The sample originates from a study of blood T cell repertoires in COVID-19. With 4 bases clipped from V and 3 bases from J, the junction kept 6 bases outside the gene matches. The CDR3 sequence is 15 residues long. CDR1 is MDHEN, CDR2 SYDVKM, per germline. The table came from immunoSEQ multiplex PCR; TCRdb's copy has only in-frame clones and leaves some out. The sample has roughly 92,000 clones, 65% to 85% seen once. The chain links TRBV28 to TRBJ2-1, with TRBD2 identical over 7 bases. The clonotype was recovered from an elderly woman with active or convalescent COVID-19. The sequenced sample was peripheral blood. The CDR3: CASSWGGERYNEQFF. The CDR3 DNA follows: TGTGCCAGCAGTTGGGGAGGGGAGCGCTACAATGAGCAGTTCTTC.